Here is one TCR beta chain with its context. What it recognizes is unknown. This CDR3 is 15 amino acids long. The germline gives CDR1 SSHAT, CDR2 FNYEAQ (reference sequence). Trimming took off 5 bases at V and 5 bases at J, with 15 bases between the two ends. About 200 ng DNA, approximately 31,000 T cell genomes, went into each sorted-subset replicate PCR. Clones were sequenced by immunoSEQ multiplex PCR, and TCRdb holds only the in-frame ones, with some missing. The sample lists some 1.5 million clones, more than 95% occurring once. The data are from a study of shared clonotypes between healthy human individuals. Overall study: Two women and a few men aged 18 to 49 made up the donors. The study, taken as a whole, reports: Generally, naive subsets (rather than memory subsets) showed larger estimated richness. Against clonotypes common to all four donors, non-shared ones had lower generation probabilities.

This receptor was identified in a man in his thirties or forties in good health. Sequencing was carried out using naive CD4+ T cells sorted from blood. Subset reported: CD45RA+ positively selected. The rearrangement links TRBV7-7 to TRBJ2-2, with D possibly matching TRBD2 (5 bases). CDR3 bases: TGTGCCAGCAGCCCAGCCGGGGTTTGGACCGGGGAGCTGTTTTTT. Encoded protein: CASSPAGVWTGELFF.